This T cell receptor beta chain appears in the sequencing data of a study of cytomegalovirus exposure and HLA in healthy donors. Study context: Findings of an earlier analysis included over 95 million unique TCR beta sequences from about 180 million T cells. Study-wide findings and caveats: Of the V segments, some could not be distinguished, including TRBV6-2 and TRBV6-3, and were excluded. Reportedly, fewer N-insertions than the approximately 700-donor mean appeared in an Asian-associated ancestry cluster in a later analysis. Rarity characterized most TCR sequences, yet some public TCRs appeared in many donors.

As concerns this clone: Its target is unknown.

CDR3 length: 13 amino acids. CDR1 is MNHEY and CDR2 is SMNVEV in the germline V gene (reference sequence). V gave up 9 bases and J gave up 0 bases, with 9 bases separating them. A multiplex PCR was run with 60 Vbeta primers and 13 Jbeta primers. Clones were read by immunoSEQ multiplex PCR, and TCRdb kept only the in-frame ones, dropping some. This sample has about 160,000 clones; more than 70% occur once, and the top ten carry around 1.5%. The J gene is TRBJ1-3, the V gene TRBV27; unclear D gene. The TCR sequence derives from a man aged 60-69 years in good health and CMV-seronegative. Sample: PBMCs. The CDR3 spells CASYAGSGNTIYF. The CDR3 region has the DNA TGTGCCAGTTACGCAGGCTCTGGAAACACCATATATTTT.